This T cell receptor (beta chain) came from a study of monozygotic twins with inflammatory bowel disease. Study conclusions and caveats: IBD patients shared fewer clonotypes with other individuals than healthy twins, especially patients with disease activity signs.

One entry per CDR3 protein, without DNA, is what TCRdb gives after re-calling the 5' RACE reads. The sample shows approximately 380,000 distinct CDR3 sequences, and 2.6% sits with its ten largest clones. The length of the CDR3 is 14 residues. CDR1 SGHVS and CDR2 FNYEAQ come from the germline V gene. About this clonotype: The antigen is undetermined.

This chain links TRBV7-6 with TRBJ2-1; without DNA, the TCRdb call of TRBD1 cannot be checked. This clonotype was obtained from a human donor with ulcerative colitis or Crohn's disease, or a healthy co-twin of an affected twin (not recorded which). Input material: blood. This CDR3 reads CASSPSFETGGVFF.